This note documents a single T cell receptor (beta chain) sequence. The antigen is not known. The donors were healthy bone marrow donors. Use of 60 Vbeta and 13 Jbeta primers characterized the PCR. Only in-frame clones appear in the TCRdb table, and some are missing; sequencing was by immunoSEQ multiplex PCR. The table has around 160,000 clones, roughly 85% seen once. This entry belongs to a study of cytomegalovirus exposure and HLA in healthy donors. Whole-study context: Among several hundred genotyped donors, around 80% fell in the Caucasian-associated ancestry cluster.

General study results and limits: In a later analysis, HLA-associated beta chains showed higher expansion and lower generation probabilities than comparable chains.

Germline V gives CDR1 SGHDT, CDR2 YYEEEE. V was clipped by 4 bases and J by 5 bases; unmatched bases: 12. The CDR3 is made up of 15 amino acids. The chain uses TRBV5-6 and TRBJ2-7; 7 nucleotides match TRBD1. Sequencing used PBMCs. This TCR was recovered from a man aged 18 to 30 in good health and CMV-seropositive. The chain's CDR3 is CASSGVTGTRDEQYF. CDR3 DNA: TGTGCCAGCAGCGGGGTGACAGGGACAAGGGACGAGCAGTACTTC.